A single sample is the source of the 15 T cell receptor beta chains below, sequenced in a study of molecular identifiers for immune sequencing clone quantification. MiXCR was run by TCRdb on the PCR reads, yielding one entry per CDR3 protein. The sample lists about 640,000 distinct CDR3 sequences, 15% to 20% occurring once. Specimen: naive CD8+ T cells from blood, with Jurkat cell RNA spiked in. Subset here: FACS-sorted CD8+CD4-CCR7+CD45RA+ naive T cells. These receptors originate from a human donor in good health. Some libraries in this study had Jurkat cell RNA spiked in.

As to this clonotype: This may be a read error, as it is one base from a much larger clone. This sequence joins TRBV27 and TRBJ2-7, with a weak D call TRBD1 (6 bases). The CDR3 runs 14 residues. V lost 8 bases and J 4 bases, leaving 18 bases between the germline ends. The germline V gene has CDR1 MNHEY and CDR2 SMNVEV (reference sequence). For the CDR3, the DNA is TGTGCCAGCGCCCCCCTGGGGGCGCGGTACGAGCAGTACTTC. This translates into CASAPLGARYEQYF.

This clonotype was detected ten times or more. The chain recombines TRBV20-1 with TRBJ2-7, with D perhaps given as TRBD1 or TRBD2 (5 bases each). The V gene's germline CDR1 is DFQATT and CDR2 SNEGSKA (reference sequence). The CDR3 is 14 residues long. V was cut by 0 bases and J by 7 bases, with 16 bases left in between. The CDR3 loop reads CSARDGTAMREQYF. For the CDR3, the DNA is TGCAGTGCTAGAGATGGGACGGCCATGAGGGAGCAGTACTTC.

This clonotype was seen ten or more times. CDR3 amino acids: CSARDNNSPLHF. The CDR3 DNA sequence: TGCAGTGCTAGGGACAATAATTCACCCCTCCACTTT. The V call is TRBV20-1, the J call TRBJ1-6; D perhaps matches TRBD1 (5 bases). CDR1 and CDR2 from the germline V gene are DFQATT and SNEGSKA (reference sequence). CDR3 size: 12 residues. Trimming cost V 3 bases and J 5 bases, with 5 bases left between them.

Only a few counts were recorded for this clonotype. V and J are TRBV28 and TRBJ2-7, with a tentative D call TRBD2 (6 bases). V shed 7 bases and J shed 4 bases, with 23 bases lying between them. The CDR3 runs 16 residues. Germline loops: CDR1 MDHEN, CDR2 SYDVKM. The CDR3 DNA sequence: TGTGCCAGCACCAACTCTTATGGACGACTAGGGTACGAGCAGTACTTC. This sequence encodes CASTNSYGRLGYEQYF.

The sample holds a few counts of this clonotype. This may arise from a read error, as a much more abundant clone is one base away. The chain combines TRBV7-9 with TRBJ2-5; perhaps TRBD2 as D (6 bases). The CDR3 is 12 amino acids. V lost 5 bases to trimming and J lost 5 bases, with 9 bases between them. Germline CDR1 and CDR2: SEHNR and FQNEAQ (reference sequence). The CDR3 nucleotides read TGTGCCAGCAGCCGGGACTGGGAGACCCAGTACTTC. Its protein is CASSRDWETQYF.

Of note for this clonotype: No conserved phenylalanine or tryptophan ends this CDR3, so it is likely a read error. As DNA, the CDR3 is TGTGCCAGCAGCCCAGCGGGAGGGCGCACAGATACGCAGTATTCT. Amino acid sequence: CASSPAGGRTDTQYS. V gene TRBV11-1 combines with J gene TRBJ2-3; 10 bases match TRBD2. V lost 5 bases to trimming and J lost 1 base; unmatched junction nucleotides: 3. Germline V lookup: CDR1 SGHAT, CDR2 FQDESV (reference sequence). The CDR3 loop spans 15 amino acids.

Comment on this clonotype: This may stem from a read error, because a much larger clone lies one nucleotide away. The gene calls are TRBV27 and TRBJ2-5; perhaps TRBD1 as D (6 bases). This CDR3 contains 13 residues. Per germline, CDR1 MNHEY and CDR2 SMNVEV (reference sequence). CDR3 amino acids: CASSTGRGETQCF. The CDR3 nucleotides are TGTGCCAGCAGTACAGGGAGAGGAGAGACCCAGTGCTTC.

The chain recombines TRBV21-1 with TRBJ1-6; whether TRBD1, the table's D call, matches the DNA was not checked. TRBV21-1 is assigned pseudogene status. There are 19 residues in the CDR3. This chain's CDR3 is CANQIFRDRGREVNSPLHF. CDR3 nucleotides: TGTGCCAACCAAATTTTCCGGGACAGGGGGCGAGAGGTTAATTCACCCCTCCACTTT.

This clonotype has a count of ten or more. This rearrangement joins TRBV30 to TRBJ2-7, with D possibly TRBD2 on 5 matching bases. CDR3 length equals 15 residues. Trimming pared 1 base from V and 7 bases from J, leaving 20 bases between. The V gene's germline CDR1 is GTSNPN and CDR2 SVGIG (reference sequence). CDR3 sequence reads: CAWSAPLWSPGEQYF. The DNA for the CDR3 is TGTGCCTGGAGTGCCCCTCTGTGGAGCCCGGGGGAGCAGTACTTC.

To note about this clonotype: A read error may explain this, as a much larger clone is one base away. This sequence joins TRBV7-9 and TRBJ2-2; the match to TRBD2 covers 7 bases. The CDR3 is made up of 17 amino acids. With 1 base clipped from V and 6 bases from J, the junction kept 11 bases outside the gene matches. Looked up from germline, CDR1 is SEHNR and CDR2 is FQNEAQ (reference sequence). The CDR3 spells CASSLDQAGGSPGELFF. The CDR3 bases are TGTGCCAGCAGCTTAGACCAGGCTGGCGGGAGCCCCGGGGAGCTGTTTTTT.

Remarks on this clonotype: A read error may be the cause here, since a much bigger clone is one base away. The conserved phenylalanine or tryptophan is not found at the CDR3 terminus, so this likely reflects a read error. This sequence joins TRBV9 and TRBJ2-3, with D maybe TRBD2 (7 bases). V lost 0 bases to trimming and J lost 2 bases, with 13 bases between them. CDR3 length equals 16 residues. The germline gives CDR1 SGDLS, CDR2 YYNGEE. The DNA for the CDR3 is TGTGCCAGCAGCGTAGTAGGGGGGGCCAACACAGATACGCAGTATCTT. This encodes CASSVVGGANTDTQYL.

This clonotype was observed many times. CDR3 amino acids: CAWSWDTTDTQYF. Here the CDR3 DNA reads TGTGCCTGGAGTTGGGACACCACAGATACGCAGTATTTT. The chain is built from TRBV30 and TRBJ2-3, with a possible D match to TRBD1 (6 bases). Trimming removed 2 bases at V and 2 bases at J, with 8 bases between. CDR1 GTSNPN and CDR2 SVGIG come from the germline V gene (reference sequence). The length of the CDR3 is 13 residues. Full variable domain (remainder filled in from reference TRBV30 and TRBJ2-3): SQTIHQWPATLVQPVGSPLSLECTVEGTSNPNLYWYRQAAGRGLQLLFYSVGIGQISSEVPQNLSASRPQDRQFILSSKKLLLSDSGFYLCAWSWDTTDTQYFGPGTRLTVL.

This clonotype was seen a few times. Possible read error: a much larger clone is one base away. The chain carries TRBV29-1 and TRBJ2-3, with 7 bases aligning to TRBD1. This CDR3 contains 15 residues. Germline V gene data show CDR1 as SQVTM and CDR2 as ANQGSEA. V lost 6 bases to trimming and J lost 0 bases; unmatched junction nucleotides: 9. The CDR3 here is CSVSRQGGSTDTQYF. The DNA for the CDR3 is TGCAGCGTCAGCCGACAGGGTGGAAGCACAGATACGCAGTATTTT.

A few counts support this clonotype. This chain joins TRBV12-3 or TRBV12-4 and TRBJ2-1; 12 positions agree with TRBD2. There are 19 residues in the CDR3. Trimming removed 1 base from V and 3 bases from J; junction bases left unmatched: 10. The CDR3 DNA reads TGTGCCAGCAGTTTAGGGCTAGCGGGAGGGAGGGGGGACTACAATGAGCAGTTCTTC. It codes for CASSLGLAGGRGDYNEQFF.

This clonotype was recorded at least ten times. In nucleotides, the CDR3 is TGTGCCAGCAGCTTAGGGCAGGGGGCGGATGGCTACACCTTC. Residues: CASSLGQGADGYTF. V gene TRBV13 combines with J gene TRBJ1-2; 8 bases fit TRBD1. J lost 6 bases, V lost 0 bases, and 3 bases had no gene match. Per the germline V gene, CDR1 is PRHDT and CDR2 is FYEKMQ (reference sequence). The CDR3 extends over 14 amino acids. Looking up the rest from reference TRBV13 and TRBJ1-2 gives the full variable domain: AAGVIQSPRHLIKEKRETATLKCYPIPRHDTVYWYQQGPGQDPQFLISFYEKMQSDKGSIPDRFSAQQFSDYHSELNMSSLELGDSALYFCASSLGQGADGYTFGSGTRLTVV.